Below are 16 T cell receptor beta chains sequenced from a single sample in a study of blood T cell repertoires in COVID-19. Sequencing used immunoSEQ multiplex PCR; TCRdb keeps in-frame clones, though not all of them. Among 400,000 to 550,000 clones listed, 70% to 90% were seen once. Material: PBMCs or T cells enriched from blood (not recorded which). All receptors come from a young woman with acute COVID-19.

This chain links TRBV27 with TRBJ2-7; perhaps TRBD2 as D (5 bases). There are 14 residues in the CDR3. Germline V gene lookup returns CDR1 MNHEY and CDR2 SMNVEV (reference sequence). Trimming shortened V by 5 bases and J by 6 bases, and 17 bases separated the two germline ends. CDR3 nucleotides: TGTGCCAGCAGTCCAACCCGCAAAGGGAGCGAGCAGTACTTC. Its protein is CASSPTRKGSEQYF.

This chain connects TRBV21-1 to TRBJ2-7; the table's D call TRBD1 went unverified against the DNA. TRBV21-1 is annotated as a pseudogene. The CDR3 consists of 15 residues. CDR3 nucleotides: TGTGCCAGCAGCAGAAGCAGGGCGAGGTCCTGCGAGCAGTACTTC. Its protein is CASSRSRARSCEQYF.

The chain joins TRBV7-6 to TRBJ1-2; 8 bases are a match to TRBD1. In germline, CDR1 is SGHVS, CDR2 FNYEAQ. The CDR3 totals 14 residues. Trimming removed 5 bases from V and 6 bases from J; junction bases left unmatched: 8. In DNA form, the CDR3 reads TGTGCCAGCAGCCCTACTGACAGGGGACATGGCTACACCTTC. Its translation is CASSPTDRGHGYTF.

The genes are TRBV6-1 and TRBJ1-6, with D tentatively TRBD1 (5 bases). V was pared by 4 bases and J by 11 bases, with 24 bases between. The CDR3 has 17 residues. Germline CDR1 is MNHNS and CDR2 is SASEGT. CDR3 in amino acids: CASSGLGVEVDMTPLHF. CDR3 coding DNA: TGTGCCAGCAGTGGACTAGGGGTGGAGGTGGATATGACACCCCTCCACTTT.

V gene TRBV28 combines with J gene TRBJ1-2, with D perhaps TRBD1 (5 bases). The CDR3 covers 16 residues. Trimming left V 3 bases short and J 2 bases short, with 16 bases between. The germline CDR1 and CDR2 sequences are MDHEN and SYDVKM. This CDR3 reads CASSLSFRGNNYGYTF. CDR3 coding DNA: TGTGCCAGCAGTTTGTCGTTCCGGGGGAACAACTATGGCTACACCTTC.

The V and J genes are TRBV3-1 (or the pseudogene TRBV3-2) and TRBJ2-2, with 8 bases aligning to TRBD2. Germline trimming cut 3 bases from V and 2 bases from J; bases unmatched to any gene: 2. The CDR3 has 15 amino acids. Germline V gives CDR1 LGHDT, CDR2 YNNKEL (reference sequence). The CDR3 bases are TGTGCCAGCAGCCATACTAGCGGAAACACCGGGGAGCTGTTTTTT. It specifies CASSHTSGNTGELFF.

The chain has TRBV9 and TRBJ2-7; the D gene is possibly TRBD1 (6 bases). Germline V gene data show CDR1 as SGDLS and CDR2 as YYNGEE. This CDR3 spans 15 amino acids. V was trimmed by 0 bases and J by 0 bases, leaving 10 bases between them. The DNA for the CDR3 is TGTGCCAGCAGCGTAGGGGACACCTTCTCCTACGAGCAGTACTTC. This translates into CASSVGDTFSYEQYF. Full variable domain (rest looked up from reference TRBV9 and TRBJ2-7): DSGVTQTPKHLITATGQRVTLRCSPRSGDLSVYWYQQSLDQGLQFLIQYYNGEERAKGNILERFSAQQFPDLHSELNLSSLELGDSALYFCASSVGDTFSYEQYFGPGTRLTVT.

V is TRBV25-1 and J is TRBJ2-6; tentatively, D is TRBD1 (5 bases). V was trimmed by 3 bases and J by 3 bases, leaving 18 bases between them. This CDR3 contains 18 residues. CDR1 MGHDK and CDR2 SYGVNS come from the germline V gene. CDR3 sequence: CASSDRFGHRDGANVLTF. In DNA form, the CDR3 reads TGTGCCAGCAGTGACCGCTTCGGACACAGAGATGGGGCCAACGTCCTGACTTTC.

The CDR3 DNA reads TGCAGTGCTAGTCGGGACCAGGGGGTCTCCTACGAGCAGTACTTC. Translated, it gives CSASRDQGVSYEQYF. The chain uses TRBV20-1 and TRBJ2-7; 7 bases are shared with TRBD1. Germline CDR1 and CDR2: DFQATT and SNEGSKA (reference sequence). CDR3 length equals 15 residues. V dropped 3 bases and J dropped 0; count of bases not matched to a gene: 8.

The rearrangement joins TRBV5-6 to TRBJ1-2, with a tentative D call TRBD1 (5 bases). The CDR3 loop spans 14 amino acids. The germline gives CDR1 SGHDT, CDR2 YYEEEE. Trimming cost V 0 bases and J 4 bases, with 10 bases left between them. CDR3 amino acids: CASSLAVDSYGYTF. CDR3 nucleotides: TGTGCCAGCAGCTTGGCCGTCGACAGCTATGGCTACACCTTC.

The chain has TRBV7-8 and TRBJ1-5; D unresolved. The CDR3 extends over 13 amino acids. With 3 bases removed from V and 3 bases from J, the gap between germline ends came to 6 bases. Germline CDR1 reads SGHVS; CDR2 reads FQNEAQ. The DNA of the CDR3 is TGTGCCAGCAGCTTCCTTTACAATCAGCCCCAGCATTTT. It encodes CASSFLYNQPQHF.

This clone was detected only once. The rearrangement uses TRBV2 and TRBJ1-1; no clear D gene. Trimming took off 4 bases at V and 3 bases at J, with 12 bases between the two ends. Germline V gives CDR1 SNHLY, CDR2 FYNNEI. This CDR3 has 14 amino acids. CDR3 DNA sequence: TGTGCCAGCAGTGCAGGAGGGAGTGACACTGAAGCTTTCTTT. Protein: CASSAGGSDTEAFF.

This rearrangement joins TRBV13 to TRBJ1-5, with TRBD1 matching 7 bases. J lost 5 bases, V lost 5 bases, and 9 bases had no gene match. This CDR3 contains 15 residues. The germline V gene has CDR1 PRHDT and CDR2 FYEKMQ (reference sequence). The CDR3 DNA reads TGTGCCAGCAGCCCCGGGGGCAGGGGGTATCAGCCCCAGCATTTT. This encodes CASSPGGRGYQPQHF.

V gene TRBV12-3 or TRBV12-4 combines with J gene TRBJ1-2, with D tentatively TRBD1 (6 bases). The ends were cut back, 7 bases at V and 2 bases at J, with 11 bases in the middle. The CDR3 length is 13 residues. The CDR3: CASKRTVNYGYTF. Here the CDR3 DNA reads TGTGCCAGCAAGCGGACAGTGAACTATGGCTACACCTTC.

The chain links TRBV24-1 to TRBJ1-2; 9 bases line up with TRBD1. The CDR3 consists of 15 residues. The germline V gene encodes CDR1 KGHDR and CDR2 SFDVKD. The V and J ends lost 6 bases and 6 bases, in that order; junction bases with no gene match: 10. The CDR3 is CATSSPGTGRNGYTF. The CDR3 DNA sequence: TGTGCCACCAGTTCTCCCGGGACAGGGAGGAATGGCTACACCTTC.

This clone was recorded a few times. The V gene is TRBV6-5, the J gene TRBJ2-6; D is ambiguous. Germline values: CDR1 MNHEY, CDR2 SVGAGI. CDR3 size: 12 residues. Trimming cost V 6 bases and J 8 bases, with 8 bases left between them. CDR3 sequence: CASSPSSNVLTF. The DNA for the CDR3 is TGTGCCAGCAGCCCCTCGTCCAACGTCCTGACTTTC.